What follows describes a single T cell receptor beta chain. The entry originates in a study of cytomegalovirus exposure and HLA in healthy donors. The PCR had 60 Vbeta and 13 Jbeta primers. Clones were sequenced by immunoSEQ multiplex PCR, and TCRdb holds only the in-frame ones, with some missing. The sample lists some 80,000 clones, 78% occurring once. The V gene's germline CDR1 is SEHNR and CDR2 FQNEAQ (reference sequence). The V gene end was trimmed by 4 bases and the J gene end by 6 bases; junction bases not matched to a gene: 11. This CDR3 spans 15 amino acids. This TCR came from a man between 35 and 55 years old in good health and CMV-seronegative. This sequence joins TRBV7-9 and TRBJ1-1; the match to TRBD1 covers 7 bases. The sample consisted of PBMCs. The CDR3 loop reads CASSSPGDREPEAFF. The CDR3 DNA sequence: TGTGCCAGCAGCTCACCCGGAGACAGGGAGCCTGAAGCTTTCTTT.